This TCR beta chain appears in the sequencing data of a study of cytomegalovirus exposure and HLA in healthy donors. Germline CDR1 reads LGHNA; CDR2 reads YNFKEQ. The CDR3 covers 15 residues. After removal of 4 bases from V and 4 bases from J, the junction contained 7 bases not matched to a gene. Study results and caveats: The authors listed 164 TCR beta chains as cytomegalovirus-associated. Most TCR sequences were rare, but some public TCRs occurred in many donors.

In this sample, this clone turned up once. Its antigen is not identified. The protocol was immunoSEQ multiplex PCR, while the TCRdb copy is restricted to in-frame clones and leaves out a portion. This table holds about 360,000 clones, about nine tenths found once. The sequenced sample consisted of PBMCs. This TCR was sampled from a woman between 18 and 29 years old in good health and CMV-seronegative. The V call is TRBV4-2, the J call TRBJ2-7, with 10 bases matching TRBD1. The CDR3 coding sequence is TGTGCCAGCAGCCTTGGGACAGGGGAGTTATACGAGCAGTACTTC. Protein: CASSLGTGELYEQYF.